This TCR beta chain was sequenced for a study of OX40 agonist ivuxolimab in advanced cancers. With regard to the full study: Ivuxolimab was an agonistic, fully human IgG2 monoclonal antibody directed against OX40 (CD134), a costimulatory receptor. Intravenous ivuxolimab was administered to patients every 2 weeks at six dose levels: 0.01, 0.1, 0.3, 1.5, 3 and 10 mg/kg. Of the approximately 54 patients in dose escalation, 19 had hepatocellular carcinoma, approximately 15 had melanoma, 9 had renal cell carcinoma and 9 had head and neck cancer. In the dose-escalation cohort, more than 75% of patients were male, and the mean age was roughly 60 years, with a range of roughly 20 to 80. Patients were allowed to have had prior anti-PD-1, anti-PD-L1 or anti-CTLA-4 therapy, and approximately 40% of the dose-escalation patients had been treated with checkpoint inhibitors. Partial responses occurred in three dose-escalation patients: two with cutaneous melanoma and one with hepatocellular carcinoma. The point of sequencing TCRbeta in the periphery was to test whether ivuxolimab changed TCR sequence diversity and drove clonal T-cell expansion. The paper covers the monotherapy dose-escalation part of the phase I ivuxolimab trial, which included N ≈ 57 patients.

The paper as a whole reports these results and caveats: Low levels of normalized T-cell clonal expansion were also seen in some patients who did not respond. On average, CD8+ T cells showed more expanded clones than CD4+ T cells after ivuxolimab. Partial responders in the 0.1-3.0 mg/kg groups had among the lowest normalized peripheral clonal expansion, especially among CD8+ T cells. Which antigens the clonally expanded peripheral T cells were specific for was not determined. At doses from 0.1 to 3.0 mg/kg, clonal expansion was seen in both CD4+ and CD8+ blood T cells between baseline and week 6.

The germline V and J ends show losses of 4 bases and 6 bases respectively, and no gene match explains 3 bases of the junction. In the germline V gene, CDR1 corresponds to SGHRS and CDR2 to YFSETQ. From its cysteine to its phenylalanine, the CDR3 spans 13 amino acids. Solely the CDR3 DNA is kept, with 39 bases framed from the first base. The trial excluded patients who had a history of autoimmune disease or who were on systemic immunosuppression. Peripheral blood for TCR sequencing was drawn from every dose cohort at baseline, at cycle 4 day 1 and at cycle 7 day 1. The samples were drawn from a first-in-human, open-label, multicenter phase I dose-escalation trial of ivuxolimab. Adults with locally advanced or metastatic melanoma, renal cell carcinoma, hepatocellular carcinoma or head and neck squamous cell carcinoma were enrolled in the trial. Before TCR sequencing, CD4+ and CD8+ T cells were separately sorted from peripheral blood.

Genomic DNA was extracted from sorted cells for sequencing of the TCRbeta CDR3 region. TCRbeta CDR3 regions were sequenced using the immunoSEQ Assay. In TCRdb, the immuneACCESS table is reduced to in-frame sequences with V and J assigned. These tables do not hold every clone; where another copy was compared, an unresolved V gene accounts for under half, and the others remain unexplained. The sample table holds fewer than 65,000 clones, of which around 86% were seen once. The ten top clones hold 1.1% of the sample. Comment on this clone: The specificity of this receptor is unknown. One base away there is no much larger clone; base qualities are not given.

The TCR was taken from an adult with an advanced solid tumor such as melanoma, head and neck, liver or kidney cancer. The chain couples TRBV5-1 to TRBJ2-1, and 8 junctional nucleotides match TRBD2. Sample: CD4+ or CD8+ T cells sorted from blood, taken in a trial of the OX40 agonist ivuxolimab. This receptor has the CDR3 CASSISGTNEQFF. Read as DNA, the sequence is TGCGCCAGCAGCATTAGCGGGACCAATGAGCAGTTCTTC.